This T cell receptor beta chain was identified during a study of molecular identifiers for immune sequencing clone quantification. This clonotype was counted a few times. Its antigen is still unknown. The naive CD8 libraries originated from between roughly 18,000 and 1,000,000 sorted cells and drew on 10%, 30% or 50% RNA. The sorting of naive CD8 T cells used the CD8+CD4-CCR7+CD45RA+ phenotype. TCRdb fed the PCR reads into MiXCR, producing one record per CDR3 protein. The table shows about 100,000 distinct CDR3 sequences, with roughly 38% occurring only once. Study conclusions and caveats: Among effectors, clones above 20 RNA copies held over 97% of molecules; among naive cells, under 1%. One cell's worth of spiked Jurkat TCR RNA was reportedly detectable among about a million naive cells.

The sequencing input was naive CD8+ T cells from blood, with Jurkat cell RNA spiked in. Described subset: FACS-sorted CD8+CD4-CCR7+CD45RA+ naive T cells. The TCR originated in a human donor in good health. Some libraries in this study had Jurkat cell RNA spiked in.

The CDR3 sequence is CASSSQTGNEKLFF. CDR3 nucleotides: TGTGCCAGCAGCTCTCAGACGGGTAATGAAAAACTGTTTTTT. The J gene is TRBJ1-4, the V gene TRBV13; D call uncertain. The CDR3 contains 14 residues. The V and J ends lost 4 bases and 4 bases respectively, with 10 bases between them. CDR1 is PRHDT, CDR2 FYEKMQ, per germline (reference sequence).